These T cell receptor beta chains were read from a single sample in a study of T cell changes during pregnancy in multiple sclerosis. The table came from immunoSEQ multiplex PCR; TCRdb's copy has only in-frame clones and leaves some out. This table has around 97,000 clones, around nine tenths appearing once. The source was peripheral blood, collected after pregnancy. The receptors stem from a female donor with multiple sclerosis, enrolled in a pregnancy study. CDR3s include the opening cysteine and the closing phenylalanine or tryptophan. A D gene is named only where the DNA matches it firmly. Rows give clone size only sometimes, using once, few, many, or a class for an expanded clone.

V gene	clone size	J gene	D gene	CDR3 DNA	CDR3 protein
TRBV9	NA	TRBJ1-2	NA	TGTGCCAGCAGCGTTAGCGAATACTATGGCTACACCTTC	CASSVSEYYGYTF
TRBV19	once	TRBJ1-6	NA	TGTGCCAGTAGTACCGGGGGAGGGTCACCCCTCCACTTT	CASSTGGGSPLHF
TRBV6-1	NA	TRBJ1-2	NA	TGTGCCAGCACCCGAGTGGGAACAGGCTATGGCTACACCTTC	CASTRVGTGYGYTF
TRBV7-2	NA	TRBJ2-7	NA	TGTGCCAGCAGTGGAAGCTTAGGGAGCTACGAGCAGTACTTC	CASSGSLGSYEQYF
TRBV7-3	NA	TRBJ2-7	NA	TGTGCCAGCAGCTTGTTTCCTGCTCAGGAGCAGTACTTC	CASSLFPAQEQYF
TRBV28	NA	TRBJ2-5	NA	TGTGCCACACAACTCGACAGTCCCAGGGAGACCCAGTACTTC	CATQLDSPRETQYF
TRBV19	NA	TRBJ1-2	TRBD1	TGTGCCAGTAGGAAATTACAGGGGGTGAATGGCTACACCTTC	CASRKLQGVNGYTF
TRBV5-1	NA	TRBJ2-2	NA	TGCGCCAGCAGCTTTCGGCAGGCAGATTGGGAGCTGTTTTTT	CASSFRQADWELFF
TRBV19	NA	TRBJ2-3	TRBD2	TGTGCCAGTAGTACCGGGACTAGCGGGACCGCTAGCACAGATACGCAGTATTTT	CASSTGTSGTASTDTQYF
TRBV10-3	NA	TRBJ1-5	TRBD1	TGTGCCATCAGTGAACAGGGGGCGCGTCAGCCCCAGCATTTT	CAISEQGARQPQHF
TRBV15	NA	TRBJ2-1	TRBD2	TGTGCCACCAGCAGAGTCCTGCCGGGGGGGGGTGGCTCCTACAATGAGCAGTTCTTC	CATSRVLPGGGGSYNEQFF
TRBV5-1	NA	TRBJ2-7	TRBD1	TGCGCCAGCAGCTTCTCGCCCGGGACAGGGGACAACGAGCAGTACTTC	CASSFSPGTGDNEQYF
TRBV7-8	NA	TRBJ2-3	TRBD2	TGTGCCAGCAGTTACTTAGCGGGGGGGCCGGCTAGCACAGATACGCAGTATTTT	CASSYLAGGPASTDTQYF
TRBV5-4	NA	TRBJ2-1	TRBD2	TGTGCCAGCAGCCTGTCTGGGCTAGCGGGGGACAATGAGCAGTTCTTC	CASSLSGLAGDNEQFF
TRBV11-1	NA	TRBJ1-1	NA	TGTGCCAGCTCGTTACAGGCAGGGGACACTGAAGCTTTCTTT	CASSLQAGDTEAFF
TRBV10-1	NA	TRBJ2-3	TRBD2	TGCGCCAGCAGTGGGACTAGCGGGAGCACAGATACGCAGTATTTT	CASSGTSGSTDTQYF
TRBV7-9	NA	TRBJ1-1	NA	TGTGCCAGCAGCTTAGAGCAGGGGGAAGCTTTCTTT	CASSLEQGEAFF
TRBV6-5	NA	TRBJ2-3	TRBD2	TGTGCCAGCAGTTCCGGTCTTACGGGAGGGCCAGATACGCAGTATTTT	CASSSGLTGGPDTQYF
TRBV6-6	NA	TRBJ1-2	NA	TGTGCTGGACGGCAGGGGAGTAACTATGGCTACACCTTC	CAGRQGSNYGYTF